This T cell receptor (beta chain) was sequenced in a study of blood T cell repertoires in COVID-19. Per the germline V gene, CDR1 is KGHDR and CDR2 is SFDVKD. The V and J ends lost 1 base and 8 bases, in that order; junction bases with no gene match: 13. CDR3 length: 18 residues. Profiled with immunoSEQ multiplex PCR; TCRdb holds only in-frame clones, not every one. The table records just under 80,000 clones, roughly 85% of them present only once. Sequencing was done on a sample of peripheral blood. V and J are TRBV24-1 and TRBJ2-3; 11 positions agree with TRBD1. The clonotype was recovered from a human donor in a cohort sampled during active COVID-19. CDR3 region: CATSDLPPPGQGGGTQYF. The CDR3 coding sequence is TGTGCCACCAGTGATTTACCCCCACCGGGACAGGGGGGGGGTACGCAGTATTTT.